These 24 T cell receptor beta chains were all obtained from the same sample, sequenced in a study of T cells in Graves' hyperthyroidism and ophthalmopathy. Amplified TCR beta CDR3 regions derived from RNA transcripts. TCR CDR3 underwent first-round RT-PCR with the HTBI primer set. TCRdb recomputed calls from the multiplex PCR reads with MiXCR, one row per CDR3 protein. The sample records around 610,000 distinct CDR3 sequences, under 15% being singletons. Sample: blood. The source of these receptors is a middle-aged woman with Graves' ophthalmopathy.

This clonotype was observed at least ten times. This sequence joins TRBV19 and TRBJ1-2, with 8 positions matching TRBD1. CDR1 LNHDA and CDR2 SQIVND come from the germline V gene (reference sequence). V was clipped by 7 bases and J by 4 bases; unmatched bases: 8. The CDR3 has 14 residues. CDR3 sequence: CASIEDRETYGYTF. In DNA form, the CDR3 reads TGTGCCAGTATCGAGGACAGGGAGACCTATGGCTACACCTTC.

This clonotype was recorded many times. The chain has TRBV19 and TRBJ1-5, with 9 bases fitting TRBD1. The CDR3 is made up of 14 amino acids. Germline CDR1 reads LNHDA; CDR2 reads SQIVND (reference sequence). The CDR3 nucleotides are TGTGGGACCCGGGACAGGGTAGCCCATCAGCCCCAGCATTTT. Protein: CGTRDRVAHQPQHF. Variable domain in full (rest from reference TRBV19 and TRBJ1-5): DGGITQSPKYLFRKEGQNVTLSCEQNLNHDAMYWYRQDPGQGLRLIYYSQIVNDFQKGDIAEGYSVSREKKESFPLTVTSAQKNPTAFYLCGTRDRVAHQPQHFGDGTRLSIL.

The chain carries TRBV14 and TRBJ2-2, with 11 positions matching TRBD2. Germline assignment: CDR1 SGHDN and CDR2 FVKESK. The CDR3 has 17 residues. J gave up 5 bases and V 4 bases, and 9 bases lay outside the gene matches. The CDR3 coding sequence is TGTGCCAGCAGCCCCGGTAGCGGGAGGGCCGGGACCGGGGAGCTGTTTTTT. It codes for CASSPGSGRAGTGELFF.

The chain carries TRBV30 and TRBJ2-7; D is uncertain. CDR3 length: 17 amino acids. V was cut by 0 bases and J by 0 bases, with 18 bases left in between. In germline, CDR1 is GTSNPN, CDR2 SVGIG (reference sequence). This chain's CDR3 is CAWSVLPPRGRSYEQYF. Here the CDR3 DNA reads TGTGCCTGGAGTGTACTCCCCCCTAGAGGTCGCTCCTACGAGCAGTACTTC.

The sample holds many counts of this clonotype. The CDR3 here is CASSGRRTQETQYF. CDR3 DNA sequence: TGTGCCAGCAGCGGCCGGAGGACCCAAGAGACCCAGTACTTC. The rearrangement joins TRBV28 to TRBJ2-5; a weak D match, TRBD2 (5 bases). Trimming shortened V by 6 bases and J by 1 base, and 12 bases separated the two germline ends. Looked up from germline, CDR1 is MDHEN and CDR2 is SYDVKM. The CDR3 consists of 14 residues.

In its sample, this clonotype was seen many times. The V call is TRBV10-3, the J call TRBJ2-7, with TRBD2 as a possible D gene (7 bases). The CDR3 totals 12 residues. Between the trimmed V and J ends, which lost 6 bases and 7 bases, there was a span of 13 bases. CDR1 is ENHRY and CDR2 is SYGVKD in the germline V gene. Here the CDR3 DNA reads TGTGCCATCAGAAGGACAGCGGGGGAGCAGTACTTC. Protein product: CAIRRTAGEQYF.

This clonotype was picked up many times. The chain couples TRBV9 to TRBJ2-5, with D perhaps matching TRBD1 (6 bases). Trimming took off 5 bases at V and 7 bases at J, with 15 bases between the two ends. This CDR3 is built from 13 residues. CDR1 is SGDLS, CDR2 YYNGEE, per germline. The CDR3 loop reads CASSSNREGTQYF. CDR3 in DNA: TGTGCCAGCAGTTCAAACAGGGAAGGGACCCAGTACTTC.

There are many counts of this clonotype. The V gene is TRBV10-3, the J gene TRBJ2-7; D uncertain. The V and J ends lost 0 bases and 7 bases respectively, with 10 bases between them. Germline assignment: CDR1 ENHRY and CDR2 SYGVKD. This CDR3 contains 13 residues. CDR3 nucleotide sequence: TGTGCCATCAGTGAGTCAAGGATGGGGGAGCAGTACTTC. Translated: CAISESRMGEQYF.

The chain links TRBV14 to TRBJ1-1; TRBD1 is a possible D gene (5 bases). CDR1 is SGHDN, CDR2 FVKESK, per germline. The ends were cut back, 1 base at V and 1 base at J, with 13 bases in the middle. The length of the CDR3 is 16 residues. As DNA, the CDR3 is TGTGCCAGCAGCCAAGGTCATTGGACACCGAACACTGAAGCTTTCTTT. Its protein is CASSQGHWTPNTEAFF.

V gene TRBV27 combines with J gene TRBJ2-7, with TRBD2 matching 10 bases. Germline CDR1 MNHEY, CDR2 SMNVEV (reference sequence). Trimming took 4 bases from V and 6 from J; bases not matched to a gene: 15. The CDR3 is 17 residues long. CDR3 sequence (DNA): TGTGCCAGCAGTTCGACGACCCGACTAGCGGGCCCCCTCGAGCAGTACTTC. This sequence encodes CASSSTTRLAGPLEQYF.

At least ten counts were recorded for this clonotype. The DNA for the CDR3 is TGTGCCAGCAGTTATGGGGGCAGGGCGGATGGCTACACCTTC. Amino acid sequence: CASSYGGRADGYTF. The chain employs TRBV6-5 and TRBJ1-2, with a possible D match to TRBD1 (6 bases). Germline loops: CDR1 MNHEY, CDR2 SVGAGI. Between the trimmed V and J ends, which lost 3 bases and 6 bases, there was a span of 14 bases. The CDR3 runs to 14 residues.

The chain uses TRBV5-5 and TRBJ2-7; no firm D call. Germline V CDR1 and CDR2: SGHKS, YYEKEE (reference sequence). Between the trimmed V and J ends, which lost 2 bases and 6 bases, there was a span of 9 bases. The CDR3 contains 12 residues. DNA for the CDR3: TGTGCCAGCAGCTTTTGGGATTCCGAGCAGTACTTC. Translation: CASSFWDSEQYF.

The chain couples TRBV11-2 to TRBJ1-3; possible D gene TRBD1, 5 bases. The CDR3 spans 15 residues. V was shortened by 4 bases and J by 2 bases, with 12 bases between the two germline ends. The germline V gene has CDR1 SGHAT and CDR2 FQNNGV. CDR3 region: CASSSKQATGNTIYF. DNA of the CDR3: TGTGCCAGCAGCTCCAAACAGGCGACTGGAAACACCATATATTTT.

In this sample, this clonotype turned up a few times. The J gene is TRBJ2-2, the V gene TRBV6-1; D possibly corresponds to TRBD1 (6 bases). Looked up from germline, CDR1 is MNHNS and CDR2 is SASEGT. This CDR3 has 15 residues. The ends were cut back, 7 bases at V and 5 bases at J, with 17 bases in the middle. This CDR3 is CASTRGHPRTGELFF. The CDR3 DNA is TGTGCCAGCACCCGGGGACATCCTAGGACCGGGGAGCTGTTTTTT.

This clonotype occurred many times. This rearrangement joins TRBV6-1 to TRBJ2-5; D possibly corresponds to TRBD2 (5 bases). The ends were cut back, 2 bases at V and 3 bases at J, with 19 bases in the middle. The length of the CDR3 is 17 residues. Germline V gene lookup returns CDR1 MNHNS and CDR2 SASEGT. CDR3 sequence (DNA): TGTGCCAGCAGTGAAACGTCTGTAGCCCTGAGGGAAGAGACCCAGTACTTC. It specifies CASSETSVALREETQYF.

V usage is TRBV6-1 and J usage is TRBJ2-7, with 7 bases identical to TRBD2. After removal of 3 bases from V and 4 bases from J, the junction contained 3 bases not matched to a gene. Per the germline V gene, CDR1 is MNHNS and CDR2 is SASEGT. The CDR3 runs to 13 residues. The CDR3 DNA sequence: TGTGCCAGCAGTGACGGGAGGACATACGAGCAGTACTTC. Translating it yields CASSDGRTYEQYF.

The chain links TRBV6-1 to TRBJ2-2, with D perhaps matching TRBD1 (6 bases). The CDR3 consists of 15 residues. Trimming took off 2 bases at V and 7 bases at J, with 14 bases between the two ends. Germline-derived CDR1 and CDR2 are MNHNS and SASEGT. CDR3 residues: CASSEYPEQGGELFF. The CDR3 region has the DNA TGTGCCAGCAGTGAATATCCGGAACAGGGCGGGGAGCTGTTTTTT.

This clonotype was recorded many times. This chain links TRBV12-3 or TRBV12-4 with TRBJ1-5, with 7 bases identical to TRBD1. The CDR3 is 16 residues long. The junction had 8 bases not matched to a gene; V was cut back by 6 bases and J by 0 bases. The CDR3 loop is CASRPGQTNSNQPQHF. The CDR3 DNA is TGTGCCAGCAGACCGGGACAGACAAATAGCAATCAGCCCCAGCATTTT.

The V and J genes are TRBV20-1 and TRBJ1-5; possible D gene TRBD1, 5 bases. This CDR3 is built from 13 residues. Deletions cut 2 bases from V and 5 bases from J, with 10 bases between. In germline, CDR1 is DFQATT, CDR2 SNEGSKA (reference sequence). The CDR3 nucleotides read TGCAGTGCTAGAAGCGGGACCCATCAGCCCCAGCATTTT. It specifies CSARSGTHQPQHF.

This clonotype was counted ten times or more. The V gene is TRBV4-3, the J gene TRBJ1-2; no definite D call. Trimming took 0 bases from V and 4 from J, leaving 12 bases between them. Per the germline V gene, CDR1 is LGHNA and CDR2 is YSLEER. The CDR3 extends over 15 amino acids. CDR3 sequence: CASSQDYVVGYGYTF. Here the CDR3 DNA reads TGCGCCAGCAGCCAAGATTATGTTGTGGGCTATGGCTACACCTTC.

This clonotype appeared a few times. This chain joins TRBV15 and TRBJ2-3; D is unclear. CDR1 is LNHNV, CDR2 YYDKDF, per germline (reference sequence). The CDR3 consists of 15 residues. Deletions cut 0 bases from V and 4 bases from J, with 11 bases between. The CDR3 DNA sequence: TGTGCCACCAGCAGAGATCCGGGTAACGCAGATACGCAGTATTTT. Translating gives CATSRDPGNADTQYF.

This clonotype was seen many times. The chain has TRBV9 and TRBJ1-3, with D unresolved. The CDR3 runs to 15 residues. Germline V gene sequence: CDR1 SGDLS, CDR2 YYNGEE. V lost 0 bases to trimming and J lost 2 bases, with 9 bases between them. The DNA for the CDR3 is TGTGCCAGCAGCGTAGAGGATTTTGCTGGAAACACCATATATTTT. Its translation: CASSVEDFAGNTIYF.

This clonotype was counted at least ten times. The chain joins TRBV27 to TRBJ1-1; D uncertain. The length of the CDR3 is 13 residues. CDR1 MNHEY and CDR2 SMNVEV come from the germline V gene (reference sequence). V was shortened by 5 bases and J by 3 bases, with 10 bases between the two germline ends. CDR3 in amino acids: CASSPRVDTEAFF. In nucleotides, the CDR3 is TGTGCCAGCAGTCCCCGTGTCGACACTGAAGCTTTCTTT.

The CDR3 nucleotides read TGTGCCAGCAGTTATTATGATCTGAACACTGAAGCTTTCTTT. Protein sequence: CASSYYDLNTEAFF. This chain links TRBV6-5 with TRBJ1-1; D unresolved. CDR1 is MNHEY, CDR2 SVGAGI, per germline. Trimming stripped 3 bases from V and 0 bases from J, with 8 bases between. The CDR3 is made up of 14 amino acids.